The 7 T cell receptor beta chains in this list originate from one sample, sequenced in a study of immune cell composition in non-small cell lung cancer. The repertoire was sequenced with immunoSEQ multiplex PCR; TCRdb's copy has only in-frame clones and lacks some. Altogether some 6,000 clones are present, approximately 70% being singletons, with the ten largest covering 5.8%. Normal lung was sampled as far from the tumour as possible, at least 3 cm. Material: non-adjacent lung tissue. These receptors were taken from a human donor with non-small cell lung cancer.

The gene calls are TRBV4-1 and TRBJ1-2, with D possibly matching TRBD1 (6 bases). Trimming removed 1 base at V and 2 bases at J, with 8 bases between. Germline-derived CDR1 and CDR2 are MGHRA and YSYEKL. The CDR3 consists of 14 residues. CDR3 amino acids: CASSQGTVNYGYTF. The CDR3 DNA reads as TGCGCCAGCAGCCAAGGGACAGTAAACTATGGCTACACCTTC.

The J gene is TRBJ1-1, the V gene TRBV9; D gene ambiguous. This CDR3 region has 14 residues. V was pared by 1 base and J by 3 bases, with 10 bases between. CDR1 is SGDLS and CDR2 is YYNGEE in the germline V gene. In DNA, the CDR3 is TGTGCCAGCAGCGTAAGCGGGCAATACACTGAAGCTTTCTTT. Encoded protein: CASSVSGQYTEAFF.

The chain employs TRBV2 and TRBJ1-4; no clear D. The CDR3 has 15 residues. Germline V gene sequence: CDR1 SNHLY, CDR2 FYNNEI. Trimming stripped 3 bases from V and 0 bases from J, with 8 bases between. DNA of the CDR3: TGTGCCAGCAGTGAGCGGCAAGCAACTAATGAAAAACTGTTTTTT. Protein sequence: CASSERQATNEKLFF.

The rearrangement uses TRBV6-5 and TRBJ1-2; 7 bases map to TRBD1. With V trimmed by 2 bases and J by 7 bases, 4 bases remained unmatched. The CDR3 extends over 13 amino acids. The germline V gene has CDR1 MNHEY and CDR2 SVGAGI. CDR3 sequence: CASSYRGQAGYTF. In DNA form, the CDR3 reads TGTGCCAGCAGTTACCGCGGACAGGCTGGCTACACCTTC.

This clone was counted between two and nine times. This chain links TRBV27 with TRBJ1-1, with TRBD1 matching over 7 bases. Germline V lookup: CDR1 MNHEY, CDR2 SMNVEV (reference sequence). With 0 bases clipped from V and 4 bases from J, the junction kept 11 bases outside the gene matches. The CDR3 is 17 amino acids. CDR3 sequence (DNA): TGTGCCAGCAGTTTATCGCCCCATGACAGGGAGAGCACTGAAGCTTTCTTT. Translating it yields CASSLSPHDRESTEAFF.

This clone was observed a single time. The chain's CDR3 is CASSLSQGVEYRELFF. The CDR3 region has the DNA TGCGCCAGCAGCTTATCACAGGGGGTCGAGTACCGGGAGCTGTTTTTT. The chain employs TRBV5-1 and TRBJ2-2, with 8 bases identical to TRBD1. CDR3 length: 16 residues. The germline CDR1 and CDR2 sequences are SGHRS and YFSETQ. J gave up 9 bases and V 2 bases, and 12 bases lay outside the gene matches.

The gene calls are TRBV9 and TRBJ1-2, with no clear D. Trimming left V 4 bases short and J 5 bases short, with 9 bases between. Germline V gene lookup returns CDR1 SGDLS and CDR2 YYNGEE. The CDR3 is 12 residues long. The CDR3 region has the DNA TGTGCCAGCAGCCCCTACGAGTATGGCTACACCTTC. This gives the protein CASSPYEYGYTF.